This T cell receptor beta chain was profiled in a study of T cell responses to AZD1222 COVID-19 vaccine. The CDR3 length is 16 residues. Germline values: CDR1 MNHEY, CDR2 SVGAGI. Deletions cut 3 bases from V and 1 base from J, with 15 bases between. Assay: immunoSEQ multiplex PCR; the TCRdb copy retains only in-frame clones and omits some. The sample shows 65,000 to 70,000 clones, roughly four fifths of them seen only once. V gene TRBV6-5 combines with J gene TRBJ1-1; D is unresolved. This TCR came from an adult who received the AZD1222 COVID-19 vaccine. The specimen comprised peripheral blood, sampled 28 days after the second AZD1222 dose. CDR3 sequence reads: CASSYEQRVTNTEAFF. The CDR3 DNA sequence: TGTGCCAGCAGTTATGAGCAGCGAGTAACGAACACTGAAGCTTTCTTT.